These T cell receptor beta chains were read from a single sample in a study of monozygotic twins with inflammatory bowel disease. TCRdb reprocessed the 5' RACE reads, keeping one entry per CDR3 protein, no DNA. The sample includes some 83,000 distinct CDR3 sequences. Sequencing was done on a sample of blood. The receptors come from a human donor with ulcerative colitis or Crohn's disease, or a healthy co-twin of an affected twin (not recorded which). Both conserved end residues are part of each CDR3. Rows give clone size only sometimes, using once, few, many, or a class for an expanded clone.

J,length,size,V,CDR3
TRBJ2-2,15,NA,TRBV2,CASTLGASRTGELFF
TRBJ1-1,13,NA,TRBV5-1,CASSLAGAAEAFF
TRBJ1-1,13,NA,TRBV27,CASSSPRISEAFF
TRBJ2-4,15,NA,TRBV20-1,CSASGGSLAKNIQYF
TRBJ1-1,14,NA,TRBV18,CASSSTRVNTEAFF
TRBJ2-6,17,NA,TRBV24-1,CATSEGQGTPGANVLTF
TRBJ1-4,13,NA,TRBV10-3,CASTGRPNEKLFF
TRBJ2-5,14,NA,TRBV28,CASSFNGGRETQYF
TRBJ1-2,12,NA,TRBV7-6,CASSLDNYGYTF
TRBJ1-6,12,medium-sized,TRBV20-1,CSARQGYSPLHF
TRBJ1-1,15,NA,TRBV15,CATSRDLTGGNEAFF
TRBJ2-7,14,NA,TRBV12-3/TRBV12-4,CASSEARGPYEQYF
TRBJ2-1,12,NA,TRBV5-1,CASSRPDNEQFF
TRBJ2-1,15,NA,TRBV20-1,CSARDGRGSYNEQFF
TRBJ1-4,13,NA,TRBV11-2,CASSFGQGEKLFF
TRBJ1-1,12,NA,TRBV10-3,CAISDMNTEAFF
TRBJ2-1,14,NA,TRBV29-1,CSVGNSGGVNEQFF
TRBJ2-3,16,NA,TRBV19,CASSADRRPLTDTQYF
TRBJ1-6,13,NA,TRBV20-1,CSASGRGNSPLHF
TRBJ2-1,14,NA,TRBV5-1,CASSLGLAGYEQFF
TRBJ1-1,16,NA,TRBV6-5,CASSYSMTGRNTEAFF
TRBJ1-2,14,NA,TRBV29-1,CSVERGGQGGGYTF
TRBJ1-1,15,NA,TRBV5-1,CASRWTGRMNTEAFF
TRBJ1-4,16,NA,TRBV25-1,CASSDLRGATNEKLFF
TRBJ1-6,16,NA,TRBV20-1,CSARAMRTAYNSPLHF
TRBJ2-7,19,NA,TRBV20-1,CSARDLGHTLDLFPYEQYF
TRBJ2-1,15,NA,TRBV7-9,CATVSRGNSYNEQFF
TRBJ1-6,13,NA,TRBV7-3,CASSLRPGSPLHF
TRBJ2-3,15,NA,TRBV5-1,CASSLDGQGRDTQYF
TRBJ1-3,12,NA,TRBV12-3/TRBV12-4,CASSLSENTIYF
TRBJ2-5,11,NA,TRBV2,CASESQETQYF
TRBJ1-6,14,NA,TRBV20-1,CSARDYRDNSPLHF
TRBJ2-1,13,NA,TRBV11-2,CASSLQAPNEQFF
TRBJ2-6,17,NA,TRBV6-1,CASRTGGILSGANVLTF
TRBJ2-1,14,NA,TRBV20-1,CSASSGQELNEQFF
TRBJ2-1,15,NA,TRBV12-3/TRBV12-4,CASTEEGGPYNEQFF
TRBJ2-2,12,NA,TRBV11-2,CASSLDMGELFF
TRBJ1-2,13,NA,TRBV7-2,CASSFTGTSGYTF
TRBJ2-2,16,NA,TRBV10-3,CAISDGLAGDTGELFF
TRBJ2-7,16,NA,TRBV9,CASSPFPAGALNEQYF
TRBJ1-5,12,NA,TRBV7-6,CASSLLNQPQHF
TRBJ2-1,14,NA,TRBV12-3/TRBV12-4,CASGQGTRRNEQFF
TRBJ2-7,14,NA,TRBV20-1,CSAPPSGGSYEQYF
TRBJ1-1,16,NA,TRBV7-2,CASSRTLHLMNTEAFF
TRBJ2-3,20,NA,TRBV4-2,CASSPGRWRGPPTLTDTQYF
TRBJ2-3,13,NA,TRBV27,CASGSGSTDTQYF
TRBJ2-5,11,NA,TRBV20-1,CSASTQETQYF
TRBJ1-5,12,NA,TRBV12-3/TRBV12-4,CASSLTNQPQHF